The 17 T cell receptor beta chains reported below all come from one sample, sequenced in a study of glioma-infiltrating T cells. Using RNA template, CDR3s of TCR alpha and beta were amplified with iRepertoire arm-PCR. Each CDR3 protein gets one entry after TCRdb re-called the multiplex PCR reads with MiXCR. Of 100,000 to 150,000 distinct CDR3 sequences detected, roughly 23% appear once; the ten largest clones hold around 15%. Input material: glioma tissue, nonneoplastic brain tissue, or PBMCs (not recorded which). These receptors all stem from a human donor with low-grade glioma or glioblastoma, undergoing nonglioma brain surgery, or in good health (not recorded which).

This clonotype was seen only a few times. V and J are TRBV4-3 and TRBJ2-7, with 9 bases matching TRBD1. The V segment lost 1 base and the J segment 1 base; nucleotides outside the gene matches: 5. Germline values: CDR1 LGHNA, CDR2 YSLEER. The CDR3 sequence is 16 residues long. CDR3 in DNA: TGCGCCAGCAGCCAAGCGACAGGGGGTCTTTCCTACGAGCAGTACTTC. Amino acid sequence: CASSQATGGLSYEQYF.

This clonotype was observed a few times. The CDR3 spells CASSIQSSGTEQYF. The CDR3 bases are TGTGCCAGTAGTATCCAGTCTAGCGGGACCGAGCAGTACTTC. This rearrangement joins TRBV19 to TRBJ2-7; 9 bases align to TRBD2. Germline loops: CDR1 LNHDA, CDR2 SQIVND (reference sequence). The trim removed 3 bases at V and 6 bases at J, leaving 6 bases unmatched. The CDR3 sequence is 14 residues long.

This chain joins TRBV7-2 and TRBJ2-1; 7 bases are shared with TRBD1. Germline-derived CDR1 and CDR2 are SGHTA and FQGNSA. This CDR3 spans 20 amino acids. The trim removed 4 bases at V and 0 bases at J, leaving 18 bases unmatched. As DNA, the CDR3 is TGTGCCAGCAGCTCACAACAGAGCAACAGGGGCCCGAGCTCCTACAATGAGCAGTTCTTC. This encodes CASSSQQSNRGPSSYNEQFF.

The chain recombines TRBV11-2 with TRBJ2-4, with 9 bases lining up with TRBD2. The CDR3 loop spans 16 amino acids. Looked up from germline, CDR1 is SGHAT and CDR2 is FQNNGV. The junction had 8 bases not matched to a gene; V was cut back by 2 bases and J by 6 bases. The CDR3 DNA reads as TGTGCCAGCAGCTTAAGGGGGACTAGCCCCGGAAACATTCAGTACTTC. It codes for CASSLRGTSPGNIQYF. Full variable domain (missing parts from reference TRBV11-2 and TRBJ2-4): EAGVAQSPRYKIIEKRQSVAFWCNPISGHATLYWYQQILGQGPKLLIQFQNNGVVDDSQLPKDRFSAERLKGVDSTLKIQPAKLEDSAVYLCASSLRGTSPGNIQYFGAGTRLSVL.

This sequence joins TRBV12-3 or TRBV12-4 and TRBJ2-1, with a possible D match to TRBD1 (5 bases). Trimming removed 0 bases from V and 2 bases from J, with 11 bases in between. This CDR3 is 16 amino acids long. The CDR3 coding sequence is TGTGCCAGCAGTTTAGCGCATACAGGCGCCTACAATGAGCAGTTCTTC. Amino acid sequence: CASSLAHTGAYNEQFF.

This clonotype has ten or more counts. This chain connects TRBV4-3 to TRBJ1-1; 7 bases fit TRBD1. Germline V gene data show CDR1 as LGHNA and CDR2 as YSLEER. This CDR3 is built from 14 residues. J gave up 0 bases and V 4 bases, and 2 bases lay outside the gene matches. CDR3 nucleotide sequence: TGCGCCAGCAGCCCCGACAGGGTGAACACTGAAGCTTTCTTT. Its protein is CASSPDRVNTEAFF.

Comments on this clonotype: A read error may be the cause here, since a much bigger clone is one base away. The chain employs TRBV7-2 and TRBJ2-7, with D possibly TRBD1 on 6 matching bases. Germline V gene data show CDR1 as SGHTA and CDR2 as FQGNSA. The CDR3 has 14 residues. The CDR3 region has the DNA TGTGCCAGCAGCTTAGGGACAGTTATCTACGATCAGTACTTC. Translating it yields CASSLGTVIYDQYF.

The CDR3 sequence: CASSFQGRDYGYTF. Written as DNA, the CDR3 is TGTGCCAGCAGCTTTCAGGGTAGGGACTATGGCTACACCTTC. The rearrangement links TRBV3-1 to TRBJ1-2; a possible D gene is TRBD1 (5 bases). V was trimmed by 5 bases and J by 3 bases, leaving 13 bases between them. In germline, CDR1 is LGHDT, CDR2 YNNKEL (reference sequence). The CDR3 covers 14 residues.

The table lists this clonotype with many counts. This chain connects TRBV3-1 to TRBJ2-3; 9 bases match TRBD2. From germline, CDR1 is LGHDT and CDR2 YNNKEL (reference sequence). Germline trimming cut 1 base from V and 1 base from J; bases unmatched to any gene: 9. CDR3 length equals 18 residues. The CDR3 here is CASSQVLAGFGGTDTQYF. The CDR3 bases are TGTGCCAGCAGCCAAGTACTAGCGGGCTTTGGGGGCACAGATACGCAGTATTTT.

Worth noting for this clonotype: A single base separates this from a much larger clone, so it may be a read error. CDR3 sequence (DNA): TGTGCCAGCAGCCAAGGGTATGCCTACACCTTC. Amino acids: CASSQGYAYTF. The V and J genes are TRBV3-1 and TRBJ1-2; D is uncertain. Germline CDR1 and CDR2: LGHDT and YNNKEL (reference sequence). The CDR3 spans 11 residues.

At least ten counts were recorded for this clonotype. The gene calls are TRBV6-1 and TRBJ1-1; tentatively, D is TRBD1 (6 bases). The CDR3 is 15 residues long. Germline V gene lookup returns CDR1 MNHNS and CDR2 SASEGT. V was cut by 5 bases and J by 1 base, with 14 bases left in between. DNA for the CDR3: TGTGCCAGCAGTTCACAGGGAATTGCGAACACTGAAGCTTTCTTT. Encoded protein: CASSSQGIANTEAFF.

This clonotype appeared once. A much larger clone lies one base from this, so it may be a read error. The gene calls are TRBV7-3 and TRBJ2-3; 7 bases are a match to TRBD2. Germline assignment: CDR1 SGHTA and CDR2 FQGTGA. Germline trimming cut 5 bases from V and 3 bases from J; bases unmatched to any gene: 8. The CDR3 is 15 amino acids. This CDR3 is CASSQNGGRTDTQYF. CDR3 nucleotides: TGTGCCAGCAGCCAGAACGGGGGGAGAACAGATACGCAGTATTTT.

Relative to its sample, this clonotype is medium-sized. One base away lies a much larger clone, so this may be a sequencing read error. The rearrangement joins TRBV15 to TRBJ2-7, with D perhaps matching TRBD2 (5 bases). Germline V lookup: CDR1 LNHNV, CDR2 YYDKDF (reference sequence). V gave up 5 bases and J gave up 4 bases, with 15 bases separating them. This CDR3 is 14 amino acids long. The CDR3 is CATSPWRTQYEQYF. As DNA, the CDR3 is TGTGCCACCAGCCCCTGGAGGACCCAATACGAGCAGTACTTC.

In this sample, this clonotype turned up many times. The V gene is TRBV7-9, the J gene TRBJ2-7; 12 bases line up with TRBD2. V shed 5 bases, J shed 5 bases, and the junction held 7 bases outside the gene matches. The CDR3 length is 15 residues. Germline V gene data show CDR1 as SEHNR and CDR2 as FQNEAQ (reference sequence). CDR3: CASSTLLAGGHEQYF. CDR3 in DNA: TGTGCCAGCAGCACCCTCCTAGCGGGAGGGCACGAGCAGTACTTC.

This clonotype was counted ten times or more. The chain's CDR3 is CASSLPGGSPPQHF. In DNA form, the CDR3 reads TGTGCCAGCAGCTTACCAGGGGGCAGTCCGCCCCAGCATTTT. The gene calls are TRBV7-2 and TRBJ1-5, with 8 bases fitting TRBD1. Trimming removed 2 bases from V and 9 bases from J; junction bases left unmatched: 6. Per the germline V gene, CDR1 is SGHTA and CDR2 is FQGNSA. The CDR3 has 14 residues. Supplemented by reference TRBV7-2 and TRBJ1-5, the full variable domain reads GAGVSQSPSNKVTEKGKDVELRCDPISGHTALYWYRQSLGQGLEFLIYFQGNSAPDKSGLPSDRFSAERTGGSVSTLTIQRTQQEDSAVYLCASSLPGGSPPQHFGDGTRLSIL.

On this clonotype itself: Lacking the conserved final phenylalanine or tryptophan, this CDR3 likely reflects a read error. The J gene is TRBJ2-7, the V gene TRBV11-2; no clear D. The CDR3 is 11 amino acids. CDR1 is SGHAT and CDR2 is FQNNGV in the germline V gene. V was cut by 4 bases and J by 2 bases, with 3 bases left in between. CDR3 DNA: TGTGCCAGCAGCTCCGCCTACGAGCAGTACTTA. Encoded protein: CASSSAYEQYL.

This clonotype has at least ten counts. V usage is TRBV20-1 and J usage is TRBJ2-7; possibly TRBD2 for D (6 bases). The V and J ends lost 6 bases and 2 bases respectively, with 17 bases between them. Germline CDR1 is DFQATT and CDR2 is SNEGSKA (reference sequence). This CDR3 comprises 14 residues. Here the CDR3 reads CSAAVGSGPYEQYF. DNA for the CDR3: TGCAGTGCGGCGGTGGGAAGCGGGCCCTACGAGCAGTACTTC.